Below are 28 T cell receptor beta chains sequenced from a single sample in a study of blood T cell repertoires in COVID-19. Sequenced by immunoSEQ multiplex PCR; TCRdb stores in-frame clones only, minus some. The repertoire holds more than 75,000 clones, with about 90% as singletons. Input material: peripheral blood. The receptors here all came from a woman older than 75 with acute or convalescent COVID-19.

The chain employs TRBV19 and TRBJ1-5; no reliable D call. The CDR3 runs to 15 residues. The V end was cut by 5 bases, the J end by 0 bases, with 11 bases between. The germline CDR1 and CDR2 sequences are LNHDA and SQIVND (reference sequence). The CDR3 region has the DNA TGTGCCAGTAGTCAGGCCCCAGATAGCAATCAGCCCCAGCATTTT. This gives the protein CASSQAPDSNQPQHF.

This clone was found a few times. The rearrangement links TRBV18 to TRBJ1-1, with D perhaps TRBD1 (6 bases). Trimming removed 6 bases from V and 4 bases from J, with 21 bases in between. Germline CDR1 and CDR2: KGHSH and LQKENI. This CDR3 has 16 amino acids. The CDR3: CASSPNAGQSGTEAFF. CDR3 nucleotides: TGTGCCAGCTCCCCCAACGCCGGACAGTCGGGCACTGAAGCTTTCTTT.

V gene TRBV19 combines with J gene TRBJ2-5; TRBD2 agrees at 10 bases. V gave up 5 bases and J gave up 0 bases; unmatched junction bases: 9. This CDR3 is 17 amino acids long. Germline lookup yields CDR1 LNHDA and CDR2 SQIVND (reference sequence). The CDR3 DNA sequence: TGTGCCAGTAGTCCAGGGACTAGCGTACCGTACCAAGAGACCCAGTACTTC. Translated, it gives CASSPGTSVPYQETQYF.

The chain links TRBV7-9 to TRBJ2-5, with 8 positions matching TRBD2. Germline V gene lookup returns CDR1 SEHNR and CDR2 FQNEAQ (reference sequence). There are 15 residues in the CDR3. V shed 3 bases, J shed 4 bases, and the junction held 7 bases outside the gene matches. DNA of the CDR3: TGTGCCAGCAGCTTGGTTTCGCTAGCGGGAGAGACCCAGTACTTC. This encodes CASSLVSLAGETQYF.

The chain recombines TRBV2 with TRBJ2-1; 11 positions agree with TRBD2. This CDR3 contains 15 residues. Germline loops: CDR1 SNHLY, CDR2 FYNNEI. The V segment lost 8 bases and the J segment 7 bases; nucleotides outside the gene matches: 10. CDR3 residues: CASALLAGAGNEQFF. DNA for the CDR3: TGTGCCAGCGCCTTACTAGCGGGAGCTGGGAATGAGCAGTTCTTC.

The chain recombines TRBV18 with TRBJ1-4, with D perhaps matching TRBD1 (5 bases). Germline V gene lookup returns CDR1 KGHSH and CDR2 LQKENI. The CDR3 has 14 amino acids. V was cut by 5 bases and J by 4 bases, with 11 bases left in between. As DNA, the CDR3 is TGTGCCAGCTCATCCAGGGATATTAATGAAAAACTGTTTTTT. As protein: CASSSRDINEKLFF.

The chain uses TRBV2 and TRBJ2-7; tentatively, D is TRBD1 (6 bases). The V end lost 3 bases, the J end lost 0 bases, and 9 bases lay between the germline ends. There are 14 residues in the CDR3. The V gene's germline CDR1 is SNHLY and CDR2 FYNNEI. CDR3 residues: CASSDRGDSYEQYF. Written as DNA, the CDR3 is TGTGCCAGCAGTGACAGGGGAGACTCCTACGAGCAGTACTTC.

This rearrangement joins TRBV10-1 to TRBJ2-3; TRBD2 agrees at 13 bases. Trimming removed 6 bases from V and 5 bases from J; junction bases left unmatched: 14. Germline assignment: CDR1 WNHNN and CDR2 SYGVQD (reference sequence). The CDR3 consists of 18 residues. The CDR3, as DNA: TGCGCCAGCAGGAGGGGGACACCGGGACTAGCGGGACAAGATACGCAGTATTTT. This encodes CASRRGTPGLAGQDTQYF.

The chain carries TRBV5-6 and TRBJ2-7; TRBD1 aligns across 8 bases. J was trimmed by 4 bases and V by 5 bases; bases with no gene match: 20. CDR1 is SGHDT and CDR2 is YYEEEE in the germline V gene. This CDR3 has 18 residues. The CDR3, as DNA: TGTGCCAGCAGACCAACTTTTCCAGGACAGGGTGTATCGTACGAGCAGTACTTC. It codes for CASRPTFPGQGVSYEQYF.

The chain uses TRBV3-1 (or the pseudogene TRBV3-2) and TRBJ2-2; perhaps TRBD1 as D (7 bases). V was clipped by 4 bases and J by 4 bases, with 10 bases between them. Germline values: CDR1 LGHDT, CDR2 YNNKEL (reference sequence). The CDR3 is 14 amino acids. DNA of the CDR3: TGTGCCAGCAGCCGACAGGGAGGCACCGGGGAGCTGTTTTTT. It yields the protein CASSRQGGTGELFF.

The J gene is TRBJ2-2, the V gene TRBV27; D might be TRBD2 (5 bases). The CDR3 contains 14 residues. V was trimmed by 5 bases and J by 3 bases, leaving 10 bases between them. In germline, CDR1 is MNHEY, CDR2 SMNVEV (reference sequence). CDR3: CASSERDHTGELFF. CDR3 bases: TGTGCCAGCAGTGAACGGGATCACACCGGGGAGCTGTTTTTT.

This clone was seen a few times. The J gene is TRBJ2-7, the V gene TRBV5-1, with TRBD2 matching 10 bases. Germline V lookup: CDR1 SGHRS, CDR2 YFSETQ. CDR3 size: 14 residues. V shed 4 bases, J shed 3 bases, and the junction held 4 bases outside the gene matches. CDR3 loop: CASSGGLADYEQYF. The CDR3 nucleotides read TGCGCCAGCAGCGGAGGACTAGCGGACTACGAGCAGTACTTC.

The sample holds a few counts of this clone. Written as DNA, the CDR3 is TGTGCCAGCAGCCAAGACGGGGATGGGTATTCACCCCTCCACTTT. It is translated as CASSQDGDGYSPLHF. This chain connects TRBV3-1 (or the pseudogene TRBV3-2) to TRBJ1-6; D is unclear. Trimming removed 0 bases from V and 8 bases from J, with 11 bases in between. The germline gives CDR1 LGHDT, CDR2 YNNKEL (reference sequence). CDR3 length: 15 residues.

V gene TRBV2 combines with J gene TRBJ2-7, with 7 bases lining up with TRBD1. This CDR3 has 14 amino acids. Germline CDR1 is SNHLY and CDR2 is FYNNEI. The V gene end was trimmed by 8 bases and the J gene end by 1 base; junction bases not matched to a gene: 8. The CDR3 nucleotides read TGTGCCAGCCGGCGAGGACAGGAGTCCTACGAGCAGTACTTC. Translated, it gives CASRRGQESYEQYF.

The rearrangement uses TRBV7-2 and TRBJ2-3; 7 positions agree with TRBD2. CDR1 is SGHTA, CDR2 FQGNSA, per germline. J was trimmed by 6 bases and V by 4 bases; bases with no gene match: 13. This CDR3 comprises 16 residues. The CDR3 DNA reads TGTGCCAGCAGCTCATGGGAGGGGCGGGTTTCGGATACGCAGTATTTT. Translated, it gives CASSSWEGRVSDTQYF.

This chain connects TRBV5-6 to TRBJ1-3; D not resolved. The CDR3 consists of 15 residues. Germline CDR1 and CDR2: SGHDT and YYEEEE. V lost 0 bases and J lost 0, with 7 bases in between. The CDR3 is CASSLDTISGNTIYF. DNA for the CDR3: TGTGCCAGCAGCTTGGACACGATCTCTGGAAACACCATATATTTT.

The chain has TRBV6-1 and TRBJ2-5; 10 positions match TRBD2. Germline loops: CDR1 MNHNS, CDR2 SASEGT. This CDR3 contains 16 residues. After removal of 4 bases from V and 0 bases from J, the junction contained 5 bases not matched to a gene. The chain's CDR3 is CASSVLAGEYQETQYF. CDR3 sequence (DNA): TGTGCCAGCAGTGTCCTAGCGGGGGAGTACCAAGAGACCCAGTACTTC.

V usage is TRBV6-6 and J usage is TRBJ1-5; tentatively, D is TRBD1 (6 bases). The V end lost 7 bases, the J end lost 7 bases, and 17 bases lay between the germline ends. Germline-derived CDR1 and CDR2 are MNHNY and SVGAGI (reference sequence). CDR3 length equals 14 residues. CDR3 residues: CASIEQGRGQPQHF. DNA for the CDR3: TGTGCCAGCATCGAACAGGGTAGGGGGCAGCCCCAGCATTTT.

DNA of the CDR3: TGTGCCAGCAGCGTCCAGGGGGCTTGGGGACAGCCCCAGCATTTT. Protein product: CASSVQGAWGQPQHF. The chain links TRBV5-6 to TRBJ1-5; 8 bases map to TRBD1. CDR1 and CDR2 (germline): SGHDT, YYEEEE. The J segment lost 7 bases and the V segment lost 4 bases, leaving 10 bases of the junction unmatched. The CDR3 consists of 15 residues.

The V and J genes are TRBV18 and TRBJ1-4; no firm D call. Germline V lookup: CDR1 KGHSH, CDR2 LQKENI. Trimming cost V 3 bases and J 5 bases, with 16 bases left between them. This CDR3 is built from 16 residues. The CDR3 spells CASSPPAARLNEKLFF. The CDR3 coding sequence is TGTGCCAGCTCACCCCCGGCGGCCAGATTAAATGAAAAACTGTTTTTT.

This chain joins TRBV5-1 and TRBJ2-5; 14 positions match TRBD2. The V gene's germline CDR1 is SGHRS and CDR2 YFSETQ. The CDR3 is 15 amino acids. V lost 4 bases to trimming and J lost 5 bases; unmatched junction nucleotides: 4. The CDR3 bases are TGCGCCAGCAGCCAGGGGACTAGCGGGAGTGAGACCCAGTACTTC. As protein: CASSQGTSGSETQYF.

The rearrangement links TRBV9 to TRBJ2-2, with a weak D call TRBD2 (5 bases). The CDR3 contains 16 residues. Trimming took off 4 bases at V and 1 base at J, with 14 bases between the two ends. Germline V gene sequence: CDR1 SGDLS, CDR2 YYNGEE. This CDR3 is CASSLRHGVNTGELFF. CDR3 coding DNA: TGTGCCAGCAGCCTGAGACACGGGGTGAACACCGGGGAGCTGTTTTTT.

The rearrangement uses TRBV14 and TRBJ2-7, with 8 bases lining up with TRBD2. J was trimmed by 3 bases and V by 4 bases; bases with no gene match: 5. The CDR3 runs 14 residues. Per germline, CDR1 SGHDN and CDR2 FVKESK. This CDR3 is CASSRELAVYEQYF. The CDR3 DNA reads as TGTGCCAGCAGCCGGGAACTAGCGGTCTACGAGCAGTACTTC.

Written as DNA, the CDR3 is TGTGCCAGCAGCCTGGGGCCTGTGAACACTGAAGCTTTCTTT. It is translated as CASSLGPVNTEAFF. The genes are TRBV11-1 and TRBJ1-1, with D maybe TRBD1 (5 bases). V lost 5 bases, J lost 0 bases, and 10 bases lay in between. The CDR3 totals 14 residues. The germline V gene encodes CDR1 SGHAT and CDR2 FQDESV (reference sequence).

V and J are TRBV6-5 and TRBJ1-5; 7 positions agree with TRBD1. Germline CDR1 reads MNHEY; CDR2 reads SVGAGI. The CDR3 covers 15 residues. V dropped 4 bases and J dropped 7; count of bases not matched to a gene: 10. This CDR3 reads CASSSGGGAWQPQHF. The CDR3, as DNA: TGTGCCAGCAGTTCGGGAGGGGGCGCTTGGCAGCCCCAGCATTTT.

This chain joins TRBV30 and TRBJ2-7, with D possibly matching TRBD2 (7 bases). The V and J ends lost 3 bases and 3 bases respectively, with 18 bases between them. The CDR3 loop spans 15 amino acids. Germline loops: CDR1 GTSNPN, CDR2 SVGIG (reference sequence). The CDR3 region has the DNA TGTGCCTGGAGCTTCGCGGGGGCCGGGGGCTACGAGCAGTACTTC. Its protein product is CAWSFAGAGGYEQYF. Filled out from reference TRBV30 and TRBJ2-7, the complete variable domain reads SQTIHQWPATLVQPVGSPLSLECTVEGTSNPNLYWYRQAAGRGLQLLFYSVGIGQISSEVPQNLSASRPQDRQFILSSKKLLLSDSGFYLCAWSFAGAGGYEQYFGPGTRLTVT.

V is TRBV2 and J is TRBJ1-1; 9 bases align to TRBD1. The CDR3 is 12 residues long. Germline assignment: CDR1 SNHLY and CDR2 FYNNEI. Losses at the gene ends were 10 bases for V and 6 bases for J; bases not matched to a gene: 6. The CDR3 loop is CATQRQGAEAFF. In DNA, the CDR3 is TGTGCCACCCAAAGACAGGGGGCTGAAGCTTTCTTT.

The chain has TRBV6-6 and TRBJ2-7; 7 nucleotides align to TRBD1. V shed 2 bases, J shed 8 bases, and the junction held 12 bases outside the gene matches. This CDR3 has 15 residues. Germline V gene data show CDR1 as MNHNY and CDR2 as SVGAGI (reference sequence). CDR3 sequence reads: CASSYERAQGLKQYF. The CDR3 region has the DNA TGTGCCAGCAGTTACGAGAGGGCACAGGGGCTTAAGCAGTACTTC.